The TCR beta chain described here comes from a study of beta chain features in type 1 diabetes. Findings of the study overall: Researchers report that Type 1 diabetes patients had moderately but significantly shorter TCRB CDR3s across all four CD4+ subsets.

This clone was picked up a small number of times. The antigen is undetermined. Expressed TCRB transcripts were sequenced, since all the RNA that had been isolated was reverse transcribed. The repertoire was sequenced with immunoSEQ multiplex PCR; TCRdb's copy has only in-frame clones and lacks some. The sample lists approximately 170,000 clones, approximately 8.4% occurring once. V was clipped by 3 bases and J by 6 bases, with 12 bases between them. Germline V gives CDR1 KGHSH, CDR2 LQKENI. The CDR3 is 13 amino acids. The V gene is TRBV18, the J gene TRBJ2-7; D not certain. Sequenced input: central memory CD4+ T cells from blood. This clonotype was sampled from a young man with type 1 diabetes. The CDR3 is CASSPIPESEQYF. As DNA, the CDR3 is TGTGCCAGCTCACCCATTCCGGAGTCCGAGCAGTACTTC.